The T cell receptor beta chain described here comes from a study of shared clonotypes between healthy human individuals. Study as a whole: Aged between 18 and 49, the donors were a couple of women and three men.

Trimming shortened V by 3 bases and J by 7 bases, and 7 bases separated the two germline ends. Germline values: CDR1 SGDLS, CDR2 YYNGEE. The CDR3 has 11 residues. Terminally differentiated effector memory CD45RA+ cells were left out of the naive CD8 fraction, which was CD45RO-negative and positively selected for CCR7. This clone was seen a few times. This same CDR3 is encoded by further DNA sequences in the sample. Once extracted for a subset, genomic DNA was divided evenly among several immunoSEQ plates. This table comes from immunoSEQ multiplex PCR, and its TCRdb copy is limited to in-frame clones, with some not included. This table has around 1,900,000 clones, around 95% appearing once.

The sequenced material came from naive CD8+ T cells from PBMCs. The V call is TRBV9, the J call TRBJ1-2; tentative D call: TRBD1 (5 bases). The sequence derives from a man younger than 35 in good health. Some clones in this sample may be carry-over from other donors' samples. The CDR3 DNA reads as TGTGCCAGCAGCGCGGGACTTGGCTACACCTTC. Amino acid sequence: CASSAGLGYTF.